This TCR beta chain was sequenced during a study of cytomegalovirus exposure and HLA in healthy donors. At the level of the study: Sequencing of about 179 million T cells in an earlier analysis found more than 100 million unique TCR beta sequences.

PCR employed 60 Vbeta and 13 Jbeta primers. Sequencing was performed with immunoSEQ multiplex PCR; in TCRdb, only in-frame clones are kept and a portion is missing. The sample holds 70,000 to 100,000 clones; around 67% are singletons and the top ten take 6.5% to 7.5%. Turning to this clone: What it recognizes is unknown.

This CDR3 is 16 amino acids long. The germline V gene encodes CDR1 MDHEN and CDR2 SYDVKM. V trimming: 7 bases; J trimming: 8 bases; junction bases outside the gene matches: 15. General study results and limits: Most CMV-associated TCR beta chains appeared HLA-restricted in a later analysis. What a later analysis showed was that several of the most significant clusters appeared linked to common viral pathogens. The study flagged 150 to 200 TCR beta chains as cytomegalovirus-associated.

Sequencing used PBMCs. The chain combines TRBV28 with TRBJ1-2; TRBD1 aligns across 11 bases. This receptor was taken from a woman aged 45-59 years in good health and CMV-seropositive. This CDR3 reads CASTVPGQGGSRGYTF. The CDR3 coding sequence is TGTGCCAGCACAGTACCGGGACAGGGGGGGAGTAGGGGCTACACCTTC.